This T cell receptor (beta chain) derives from a study of blood T cell repertoires in COVID-19. About the study: Spain, Italy and the United States supplied samples that represented acute and convalescent COVID-19. T cells, B-cell-depleted T cells, or PBMCs provided the cDNA or gDNA that served as material.

Authors' data handling: The assay estimated nucleated cells by amplifying reference gene primers. The repertoire was sequenced with immunoSEQ multiplex PCR; TCRdb's copy has only in-frame clones and lacks some. The DNA was the basis for D and trimming; V, J and clone size are from that table. The sample holds roughly 140,000 clones; around 90% are singletons and the top ten take approximately 5.4%. The sample comprised peripheral blood. The receptor comes from a human donor in a cohort sampled during active COVID-19.

The CDR3 protein is CASSPSILALGDIQYF. CDR3 DNA sequence: TGTGCCAGCTCACCGTCGATACTAGCGCTCGGAGACATTCAGTACTTC. The chain combines TRBV18 with TRBJ2-4; 7 bases align to TRBD2. Germline lookup yields CDR1 KGHSH and CDR2 LQKENI. V shed 3 bases and J 8 bases; nucleotides not matched to a gene: 13. CDR3 length: 16 residues.